Below, 30 T cell receptor beta chains from the same sample are listed, as sequenced in a study of glioma-infiltrating T cells. TCR alpha and beta CDR3 regions were amplified from RNA using iRepertoire nested multiplex PCR. TCRdb redid the calling of the multiplex PCR reads with MiXCR, one entry per CDR3 protein. The repertoire consists of approximately 110,000 distinct CDR3 sequences, with less than 30% occurring once and the leading ten covering roughly 37%. Sequenced sample: glioma tissue, nonneoplastic brain tissue, or PBMCs (not recorded which). These receptors were collected from a human donor with low-grade glioma or glioblastoma, undergoing nonglioma brain surgery, or in good health (not recorded which).

This clonotype was observed at least ten times. V gene TRBV20-1 combines with J gene TRBJ2-1; TRBD2 matches at 13 bases. The CDR3 spans 15 residues. Germline-derived CDR1 and CDR2 are DFQATT and SNEGSKA (reference sequence). The trim removed 5 bases at V and 5 bases at J, leaving 6 bases unmatched. The CDR3: CSALLAGGRHNEQFF. CDR3 coding DNA: TGCAGTGCTTTACTAGCGGGAGGGAGACACAATGAGCAGTTCTTC.

This clonotype was counted between two and nine times. The chain carries TRBV28 and TRBJ2-1; tentatively, D is TRBD2 (7 bases). Germline V gives CDR1 MDHEN, CDR2 SYDVKM. The length of the CDR3 is 16 residues. Trimming cost V 6 bases and J 0 bases, with 15 bases left between them. The CDR3: CASSPLGGASYNEQFF. The DNA of the CDR3 is TGTGCCAGCAGCCCCTTAGGGGGGGCCTCCTACAATGAGCAGTTCTTC.

In this sample, this clonotype turned up many times. This chain links TRBV9 with TRBJ1-1; D possibly corresponds to TRBD1 (6 bases). Trimming removed 3 bases at V and 6 bases at J, with 18 bases between. The germline V gene encodes CDR1 SGDLS and CDR2 YYNGEE. This CDR3 spans 15 amino acids. The CDR3 region is CASSAAGHLGPEAFF. In DNA, the CDR3 is TGTGCCAGCAGCGCCGCGGGACACTTGGGCCCTGAAGCTTTCTTT.

This clonotype showed up many times. The chain has TRBV6-1 and TRBJ1-6; the match to TRBD1 covers 12 bases. The germline CDR1 and CDR2 sequences are MNHNS and SASEGT. This CDR3 has 16 residues. V shed 5 bases and J 5 bases; nucleotides not matched to a gene: 4. This CDR3 is CASSTGQGADNSPLHF. The CDR3 nucleotides are TGTGCCAGCAGTACGGGACAGGGGGCAGATAATTCACCCCTCCACTTT.

This clonotype was seen repeatedly, ten times or more. The chain uses TRBV12-3 or TRBV12-4 and TRBJ2-2; D gene ambiguous. V was clipped by 1 base and J by 2 bases, with 5 bases between them. The CDR3 has 14 residues. The CDR3 spells CASSLEGNTGELFF. As DNA, the CDR3 is TGTGCCAGCAGTTTAGAAGGCAACACCGGGGAGCTGTTTTTT.

This clonotype was detected many times. V gene TRBV6-5 combines with J gene TRBJ2-2; D may correspond to TRBD1 or TRBD2 (5 bases each). Trimming took off 0 bases at V and 3 bases at J, with 8 bases between the two ends. The CDR3 loop spans 15 amino acids. Germline CDR1 and CDR2: MNHEY and SVGAGI. The CDR3 DNA reads TGTGCCAGCAGTTACTCTTCGGGGCACACCGGGGAGCTGTTTTTT. As protein: CASSYSSGHTGELFF.

This clonotype came up many times. The V call is TRBV11-2, the J call TRBJ1-1; D unclear. The germline V gene has CDR1 SGHAT and CDR2 FQNNGV. With 5 bases removed from V and 4 bases from J, the gap between germline ends came to 11 bases. This CDR3 comprises 13 residues. Here the CDR3 reads CASSKTTGTEAFF. In DNA, the CDR3 is TGTGCCAGCAGCAAAACAACGGGCACTGAAGCTTTCTTT.

This clonotype was observed at least ten times. The chain's CDR3 is CSARRGGSIAPEQYF. The CDR3 nucleotides read TGCAGTGCGAGAAGGGGCGGGAGTATAGCTCCCGAGCAGTACTTC. The gene calls are TRBV20-1 and TRBJ2-7; 7 nucleotides agree with TRBD2. Losses at the gene ends were 6 bases for V and 6 bases for J; bases not matched to a gene: 17. From germline, CDR1 is DFQATT and CDR2 SNEGSKA (reference sequence). This CDR3 spans 15 amino acids.

With respect to this clonotype: A much bigger clone sits one base away, suggesting this may be a read error. The chain links TRBV18 to TRBJ2-7; D gene uncertain. This CDR3 region has 13 residues. CDR1 and CDR2 from the germline V gene are KGHSH and LQKENI. In DNA form, the CDR3 reads TGTTCCAGCTCACCAAGCACCCTTGGAGAGCAGTACTTC. Its protein is CSSSPSTLGEQYF. Full variable domain (rest looked up from reference TRBV18 and TRBJ2-7): NAGVMQNPRHLVRRRGQEARLRCSPMKGHSHVYWYRQLPEEGLKFMVYLQKENIIDESGMPKERFSAEFPKEGPSILRIQQVVRGDSAAYFCSSSPSTLGEQYFGPGTRLTVT.

The sample holds many counts of this clonotype. V and J are TRBV20-1 and TRBJ1-5; D uncertain. Between the trimmed V and J ends, which lost 6 bases and 0 bases, there was a span of 12 bases. This CDR3 is 14 amino acids long. Germline V CDR1 and CDR2: DFQATT, SNEGSKA (reference sequence). The CDR3 sequence is CSAQTLYSNQPQHF. CDR3 DNA: TGCAGTGCCCAAACACTGTATAGCAATCAGCCCCAGCATTTT.

Regarding this clonotype: A clone one base away is much larger, so this may be a read error. The J gene is TRBJ1-2, the V gene TRBV29-1; no reliable D call. The ends were cut back, 6 bases at V and 8 bases at J, with 16 bases in the middle. This CDR3 spans 12 amino acids. Germline values: CDR1 SQVTM, CDR2 ANQGSEA. The CDR3 bases are TGCAGCGTGAGTAGCGCTCTGGTGGGCTACACCTTC. It specifies CSVSSALVGYTF. The variable domain in full, with the rest retrieved from reference TRBV29-1 and TRBJ1-2, is SAVISQKPSRDICQRGTSLTIQCQVDSQVTMMFWYRQQPGQSLTLIATANQGSEATYESGFVIDKFPISRPNLTFSTLTVSNMSPEDSSIYLCSVSSALVGYTFGSGTRLTVV.

This clonotype was recorded at least ten times. The CDR3 spells CASSTRTGRGIQYF. In nucleotides, the CDR3 is TGTGCCAGCAGTACCCGAACAGGGAGAGGCATTCAGTACTTC. The chain has TRBV27 and TRBJ2-4; perhaps TRBD1 as D (6 bases). V was shortened by 5 bases and J by 9 bases, with 17 bases between the two germline ends. Germline CDR1 is MNHEY and CDR2 is SMNVEV (reference sequence). There are 14 residues in the CDR3.

There are many counts of this clonotype. This chain connects TRBV28 to TRBJ1-5; no firm D call. The CDR3 consists of 16 residues. V was pared by 1 base and J by 0 bases, with 10 bases between. Germline CDR1 and CDR2: MDHEN and SYDVKM. The CDR3 region is CASSLLGSYSNQPQHF. CDR3 coding DNA: TGTGCCAGCAGTTTATTAGGCAGCTATAGCAATCAGCCCCAGCATTTT.

Comments on this clonotype: A much larger clonotype is one base distant, so this may be a read error. The chain recombines TRBV14 with TRBJ2-1; TRBD2 matches at 9 bases. Looked up from germline, CDR1 is SGHDN and CDR2 is FVKESK. This CDR3 region has 17 residues. CDR3 amino acids: CASRQDPGGRAVDEQFF. For the CDR3, the DNA is TGTGCCAGCAGACAAGATCCAGGCGGGAGGGCCGTCGATGAGCAGTTCTTC.

This clonotype was recorded at least ten times. The chain couples TRBV20-1 to TRBJ1-2; D is undetermined. The CDR3 consists of 14 residues. Germline CDR1 is DFQATT and CDR2 is SNEGSKA (reference sequence). The ends were cut back, 3 bases at V and 4 bases at J, with 15 bases in the middle. The CDR3 DNA reads as TGCAGTGCTAGCAGCGGCAGTACGTCCTATGGCTACACCTTC. Amino acid sequence: CSASSGSTSYGYTF.

This chain connects TRBV7-2 to TRBJ2-3; D not certain. The CDR3 loop spans 14 amino acids. Trimming removed 5 bases at V and 3 bases at J, with 12 bases between. CDR1 and CDR2 from the germline V gene are SGHTA and FQGNSA. The CDR3 region is CASSIGRRTDTQYF. CDR3 bases: TGTGCCAGCAGCATTGGGCGGAGAACAGATACGCAGTATTTT.

This clonotype was seen many times. The V gene is TRBV20-1, the J gene TRBJ2-3; the match to TRBD2 covers 8 bases. Losses at the gene ends were 6 bases for V and 5 bases for J; bases not matched to a gene: 7. Germline loops: CDR1 DFQATT, CDR2 SNEGSKA (reference sequence). CDR3 length equals 13 residues. The CDR3 DNA follows: TGCAGTGCCTTAACTAGCGGAGAAGATACGCAGTATTTT. This gives the protein CSALTSGEDTQYF.

The table lists this clonotype with many counts. A much more abundant neighbour one base away suggests this may be a read error. The chain joins TRBV6-2 or TRBV6-3 to TRBJ2-3; D is unresolved. This CDR3 spans 11 amino acids. The V and J ends lost 10 bases and 7 bases respectively, with 12 bases between them. Germline CDR1 and CDR2: MNHEY and SVGEGT. Here the CDR3 DNA reads TGTGCCAACACTGACGGCTATACGCAGTATTTT. Protein: CANTDGYTQYF.

This clonotype was counted at least ten times. The J gene is TRBJ1-2, the V gene TRBV12-3 or TRBV12-4; D is ambiguous. This CDR3 comprises 14 residues. Deletions cut 0 bases from V and 2 bases from J, with 7 bases between. CDR3 loop: CASSLASRNYGYTF. CDR3 nucleotides: TGTGCCAGCAGTTTAGCGTCCAGAAACTATGGCTACACCTTC.

This clonotype was seen ten or more times. Compared with germline, one end of the junction differs, possibly owing to a read error. The chain has TRBV10-3 and TRBJ2-1; 9 nucleotides line up with TRBD1. CDR1 is ENHRY and CDR2 is SYGVKD in the germline V gene. The CDR3 totals 15 residues. The CDR3 protein is CAIRESTGGWNEQFF. In DNA form, the CDR3 reads TGTGCCATCAGGGAGTCGACAGGGGGTTGGAATGAGCAGTTCTTC.

In this sample, this clonotype turned up many times. This sequence joins TRBV15 and TRBJ1-5, with a weak D call TRBD1 (6 bases). CDR3 size: 15 residues. V dropped 3 bases and J dropped 4 bases, with 13 bases sitting between them. Germline values: CDR1 LNHNV, CDR2 YYDKDF (reference sequence). This CDR3 is CATSRDTDSNQPQHF. DNA of the CDR3: TGTGCCACCAGCAGGGATACGGACAGTAATCAGCCCCAGCATTTT.

This clonotype was detected a few times. The CDR3 reads CASSGLAGNEQFF. CDR3 DNA: TGTGCCAGCAGTGGGCTAGCGGGAAATGAGCAGTTCTTC. The chain joins TRBV2 to TRBJ2-1; 9 nucleotides align to TRBD2. The CDR3 has 13 amino acids. The V and J ends lost 4 bases and 7 bases, in that order; junction bases with no gene match: 2. Germline CDR1 SNHLY, CDR2 FYNNEI.

In this sample, this clonotype turned up many times. The chain carries TRBV7-9 and TRBJ2-7; the match to TRBD1 covers 8 bases. This CDR3 is built from 14 residues. Germline trimming cut 3 bases from V and 3 bases from J; bases unmatched to any gene: 4. CDR1 and CDR2 from the germline V gene are SEHNR and FQNEAQ (reference sequence). CDR3 amino acids: CASSLGQALYEQYF. In DNA form, the CDR3 reads TGTGCCAGCAGCTTGGGACAGGCGCTCTACGAGCAGTACTTC. Full variable domain (outside the CDR3, taken from reference TRBV7-9 and TRBJ2-7): DTGVSQNPRHKITKRGQNVTFRCDPISEHNRLYWYRQTLGQGPEFLTYFQNEAQLEKSRLLSDRFSAERPKGSFSTLEIQRTEQGDSAMYLCASSLGQALYEQYFGPGTRLTVT.

This clonotype was seen a handful of times. V usage is TRBV14 and J usage is TRBJ2-5, with D possibly being TRBD2 (6 bases). Germline loops: CDR1 SGHDN, CDR2 FVKESK. This CDR3 spans 14 amino acids. V shed 3 bases and J shed 5 bases, with 13 bases lying between them. The CDR3: CASSQLEGLETQYF. The CDR3 DNA reads as TGTGCCAGCAGCCAGTTGGAGGGGCTGGAGACCCAGTACTTC.

This clonotype was observed many times. This sequence joins TRBV20-1 and TRBJ2-1; 9 nucleotides line up with TRBD2. Germline CDR1 is DFQATT and CDR2 is SNEGSKA (reference sequence). After removal of 5 bases from V and 4 bases from J, the junction contained 12 bases not matched to a gene. The CDR3 has 16 amino acids. DNA of the CDR3: TGCAGTGCTTCTGGGCTAGCGGGAAGGGTGTACAATGAGCAGTTCTTC. Protein product: CSASGLAGRVYNEQFF.

This clonotype was counted at least ten times. The gene calls are TRBV19 and TRBJ1-2; D ambiguous. V was shortened by 5 bases and J by 6 bases, with 16 bases between the two germline ends. The V gene's germline CDR1 is LNHDA and CDR2 SQIVND (reference sequence). This CDR3 has 14 amino acids. CDR3: CASSPGRRFNGYTF. CDR3 bases: TGTGCCAGTAGTCCCGGGAGAAGGTTCAATGGCTACACCTTC.

A word on this clonotype: This may be a read error, as it is one base from a much larger clone. The genes are TRBV7-2 and TRBJ2-7; D ambiguous. In germline, CDR1 is SGHTA, CDR2 FQGNSA. The CDR3 spans 12 residues. CDR3 loop: CVSSLTQEEQYF. The CDR3 nucleotides read TGTGTCAGCAGCTTAACCCAGGAGGAGCAGTACTTC. Together with reference TRBV7-2 and TRBJ2-7, the CDR3 gives the full variable domain: GAGVSQSPSNKVTEKGKDVELRCDPISGHTALYWYRQSLGQGLEFLIYFQGNSAPDKSGLPSDRFSAERTGGSVSTLTIQRTQQEDSAVYLCVSSLTQEEQYFGPGTRLTVT.

Remarks on this clonotype: Mismatch with germline at one junction end may stem from a read error. V gene TRBV7-9 combines with J gene TRBJ1-1; TRBD1 might be the D (6 bases). The CDR3 spans 13 residues. Germline CDR1 is SEHNR and CDR2 is FQNEAQ (reference sequence). CDR3 region: CAISPQQGTEAFF. In DNA, the CDR3 is TGTGCCATCAGCCCCCAACAGGGCACTGAAGCTTTCTTT. Full variable domain (missing parts from reference TRBV7-9 and TRBJ1-1): DTGVSQNPRHKITKRGQNVTFRCDPISEHNRLYWYRQTLGQGPEFLTYFQNEAQLEKSRLLSDRFSAERPKGSFSTLEIQRTEQGDSAMYLCAISPQQGTEAFFGQGTRLTVV.

V and J are TRBV29-1 and TRBJ2-7; D not certain. Germline values: CDR1 SQVTM, CDR2 ANQGSEA. Between the trimmed V and J ends, which lost 5 bases and 1 base, there was a span of 9 bases. The CDR3 spans 12 residues. CDR3 nucleotide sequence: TGCAGCGTTTTTAAGGGTTCCTACGAGCAGTACTTC. Translating gives CSVFKGSYEQYF.

In this sample, this clonotype turned up many times. The chain uses TRBV29-1 and TRBJ1-1, with a tentative D call TRBD1 (6 bases). Trimming removed 2 bases at V and 6 bases at J, with 13 bases between. Germline assignment: CDR1 SQVTM and CDR2 ANQGSEA. CDR3 size: 13 residues. The CDR3 protein is CSVEWEQGPEAFF. CDR3 sequence (DNA): TGCAGCGTTGAATGGGAACAGGGCCCTGAAGCTTTCTTT.